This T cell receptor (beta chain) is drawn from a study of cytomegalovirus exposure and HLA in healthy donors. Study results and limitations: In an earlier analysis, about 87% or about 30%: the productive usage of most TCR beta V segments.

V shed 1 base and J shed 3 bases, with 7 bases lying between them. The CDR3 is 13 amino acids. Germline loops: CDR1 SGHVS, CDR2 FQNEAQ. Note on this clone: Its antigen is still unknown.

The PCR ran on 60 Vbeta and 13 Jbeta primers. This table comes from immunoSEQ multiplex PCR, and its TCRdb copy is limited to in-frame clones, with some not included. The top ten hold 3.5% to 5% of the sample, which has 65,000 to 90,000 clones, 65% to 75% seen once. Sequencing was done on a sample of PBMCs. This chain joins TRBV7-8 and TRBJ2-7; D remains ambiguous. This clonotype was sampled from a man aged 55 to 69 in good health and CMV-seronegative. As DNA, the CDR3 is TGTGCCAGCAGCTTAGGCCCAGGCTACGAGCAGTACTTC. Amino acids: CASSLGPGYEQYF.